Listed below are T cell receptor beta chains from one sample, sequenced in a study of OX40 agonist ivuxolimab in advanced cancers. Clones were read by immunoSEQ multiplex PCR, and TCRdb kept only the in-frame ones, dropping some. The repertoire holds some 67,000 clones, with around 80% as singletons. The source material was CD4+ or CD8+ T cells sorted from blood, sampled in a trial of the OX40 agonist ivuxolimab. The receptors were gathered from an adult with an advanced solid tumor such as melanoma, head and neck, liver or kidney cancer. The CDR3 runs from the conserved cysteine through the conserved F or W. Fields, in order: clone size, D gene, J gene, V gene, CDR3 DNA, CDR3 protein. The D gene is left open where the match is weak. A clone size is listed for some rows: how often the clone was seen (once, few, many), or a class if it is expanded.

clone_size: -
d_call: TRBD2
j_call: TRBJ2-5
v_call: TRBV5-6
cdr3_nt: TGTGCCAGCAGATCCGAGACCGGGACTAGCCCACAAGAGACCCAGTACTTC
cdr3_aa: CASRSETGTSPQETQYF

clone_size: -
d_call: TRBD1
j_call: TRBJ2-3
v_call: TRBV30
cdr3_nt: TGTGCCTGGAGTCTGACAGGGGTTGGGACAGATACGCAGTATTTT
cdr3_aa: CAWSLTGVGTDTQYF

clone_size: -
d_call: -
j_call: TRBJ1-5
v_call: TRBV27
cdr3_nt: TGTGCCAGCAGTCCCGATGCAGGGAGCCTCGGTCAGCCCCAGCATTTT
cdr3_aa: CASSPDAGSLGQPQHF

clone_size: -
d_call: -
j_call: TRBJ2-5
v_call: TRBV14
cdr3_nt: TGTGCCAGCAGCCAAAATCGGGCCCAAGAGACCCAGTACTTC
cdr3_aa: CASSQNRAQETQYF

clone_size: once
d_call: TRBD2
j_call: TRBJ2-5
v_call: TRBV2
cdr3_nt: TGTGCCAACCAGCGGGAGTCATACCAAGAGACCCAGTACTTC
cdr3_aa: CANQRESYQETQYF

clone_size: -
d_call: TRBD2
j_call: TRBJ2-7
v_call: TRBV28
cdr3_nt: TGTGCCAGCACCGCAGCGGGAGGGTCCTACGAGCAGTACTTC
cdr3_aa: CASTAAGGSYEQYF

clone_size: -
d_call: -
j_call: TRBJ2-3
v_call: TRBV27
cdr3_nt: TGTGCCAGCGCCCCGATGGGCGTGGGGCCAGATACGCAGTATTTT
cdr3_aa: CASAPMGVGPDTQYF

clone_size: -
d_call: -
j_call: TRBJ2-1
v_call: TRBV18
cdr3_nt: TGTGCCAGCTCACTCGGGGTCTACAATGAGCAGTTCTTC
cdr3_aa: CASSLGVYNEQFF

clone_size: -
d_call: TRBD1
j_call: TRBJ1-2
v_call: TRBV19
cdr3_nt: TGTGCCACCAGGGGGTCACTTAACTATGGCTACACCTTC
cdr3_aa: CATRGSLNYGYTF

clone_size: -
d_call: TRBD1
j_call: TRBJ2-1
v_call: TRBV7-8
cdr3_nt: TGTGCCAGCATCTCGACGACAGGGGGAATTTCAACTTACAATGAGCAGTTCTTC
cdr3_aa: CASISTTGGISTYNEQFF

clone_size: -
d_call: -
j_call: TRBJ1-5
v_call: TRBV5-4
cdr3_nt: TGTGCCAGCAGCTTCGACCCTAAGCCCTATAGCAATCAGCCCCAGCATTTT
cdr3_aa: CASSFDPKPYSNQPQHF

clone_size: -
d_call: -
j_call: TRBJ2-7
v_call: TRBV5-1
cdr3_nt: TGCGCCAGCAGCTTGGGCGAGGGGAGAATGGCCTACGAGCAGTACTTC
cdr3_aa: CASSLGEGRMAYEQYF

clone_size: few
d_call: TRBD1
j_call: TRBJ1-5
v_call: TRBV19
cdr3_nt: TGTGCCAGTAGTATCGGACAGGTCGGTAATCAGCCCCAGCATTTT
cdr3_aa: CASSIGQVGNQPQHF

clone_size: -
d_call: -
j_call: TRBJ2-1
v_call: TRBV6-5
cdr3_nt: TGTGCCAGCAGCACAAACAATGAGCAGTTCTTC
cdr3_aa: CASSTNNEQFF

clone_size: -
d_call: -
j_call: TRBJ1-5
v_call: TRBV30
cdr3_nt: TGTGCCTGGAGTGTCGGACCGAGCAATCAGCCCCAGCATTTT
cdr3_aa: CAWSVGPSNQPQHF

clone_size: -
d_call: -
j_call: TRBJ2-1
v_call: TRBV7-7
cdr3_nt: TGTGCTAGCAGCTTATTCCCAGCGAACAATGAGCAGTTCTTC
cdr3_aa: CASSLFPANNEQFF

clone_size: -
d_call: -
j_call: TRBJ1-3
v_call: TRBV7-2
cdr3_nt: TGTGCCAGCACCCTAGCGAGGGACTCTGGAAACACCATATATTTT
cdr3_aa: CASTLARDSGNTIYF

clone_size: -
d_call: -
j_call: TRBJ2-7
v_call: TRBV10-3
cdr3_nt: TGTGCCGTCACGGGTGGCGGCGAGCAGTACTTC
cdr3_aa: CAVTGGGEQYF

clone_size: -
d_call: -
j_call: TRBJ1-4
v_call: TRBV6-6
cdr3_nt: TGTGCCAGCAGTTCCCGGACAGCGGATCCCGAAAAACTGTTTTTT
cdr3_aa: CASSSRTADPEKLFF

clone_size: -
d_call: TRBD2
j_call: TRBJ2-1
v_call: TRBV2
cdr3_nt: TGTGCCAGCAGTCCGGCTAGCGGGGTCTACAATGAGCAGTTCTTC
cdr3_aa: CASSPASGVYNEQFF

clone_size: -
d_call: -
j_call: TRBJ1-3
v_call: TRBV7-6
cdr3_nt: TGTGCCAGCAGCTCAACCGTTACAGGGACGGGAAACACCATATATTTT
cdr3_aa: CASSSTVTGTGNTIYF

clone_size: -
d_call: -
j_call: TRBJ2-1
v_call: TRBV11-2
cdr3_nt: TGTGCCAGCAGCTTTGTCCGGGAACCTCATTACAATGAGCAGTTCTTC
cdr3_aa: CASSFVREPHYNEQFF

clone_size: once
d_call: TRBD1
j_call: TRBJ1-1
v_call: TRBV5-1
cdr3_nt: TGCGCCAGCGGGTCCGGGACAGGGGGCGTCACTGAAGCTTTCTTT
cdr3_aa: CASGSGTGGVTEAFF

clone_size: -
d_call: TRBD1
j_call: TRBJ1-5
v_call: TRBV19
cdr3_nt: TGTGCCAGTAGTATCGTAGCGGGGACAGCCTATCAGCCCCAGCATTTT
cdr3_aa: CASSIVAGTAYQPQHF

clone_size: once
d_call: TRBD1
j_call: TRBJ2-7
v_call: TRBV7-2
cdr3_nt: TGTGCCAGCAGAGGACAGGCCTACGAGCAGTACTTC
cdr3_aa: CASRGQAYEQYF

clone_size: -
d_call: TRBD1
j_call: TRBJ2-5
v_call: TRBV5-6
cdr3_nt: TGTGCCAGCAGCTTAGGCGGACAGGGAGAGACCCAGTACTTC
cdr3_aa: CASSLGGQGETQYF

clone_size: -
d_call: -
j_call: TRBJ2-1
v_call: TRBV25-1
cdr3_nt: TGTGCCAGCAGTCTGGTCCGAGGCAATGAGCAGTTCTTC
cdr3_aa: CASSLVRGNEQFF

clone_size: -
d_call: TRBD2
j_call: TRBJ2-2
v_call: TRBV7-2
cdr3_nt: TGTGCCAGCAGCTTAATAGGGGGACTAGCGGGGAACACCGGGGAGCTGTTTTTT
cdr3_aa: CASSLIGGLAGNTGELFF

clone_size: -
d_call: TRBD2
j_call: TRBJ2-3
v_call: TRBV9
cdr3_nt: TGTGCCAGCAGCGTAGGACTAGCGGCTACAGATACGCAGTATTTT
cdr3_aa: CASSVGLAATDTQYF

clone_size: -
d_call: -
j_call: TRBJ2-5
v_call: TRBV7-3
cdr3_nt: TGTGCCAGCAGCTTAACCCGCACTTCCGAAGAGACCCAGTACTTC
cdr3_aa: CASSLTRTSEETQYF

clone_size: -
d_call: -
j_call: TRBJ2-5
v_call: TRBV7-3
cdr3_nt: TGTGCCAGCAGCTTAAGCTACCAAGAGACCCAGTACTTC
cdr3_aa: CASSLSYQETQYF

clone_size: -
d_call: TRBD1
j_call: TRBJ2-7
v_call: TRBV27
cdr3_nt: TGTGCCAGCAGTCGATCGGACAGGGGCTACGAGCAGTACTTC
cdr3_aa: CASSRSDRGYEQYF

clone_size: -
d_call: TRBD2
j_call: TRBJ2-1
v_call: TRBV7-6
cdr3_nt: TGTGCCAGCAGCCTCCGACTAGCGGGAGGGCCCTACAATGAGCAGTTCTTC
cdr3_aa: CASSLRLAGGPYNEQFF

clone_size: -
d_call: TRBD1
j_call: TRBJ2-1
v_call: TRBV9
cdr3_nt: TGTGCCAGCAGCGAGGGGGCTCCTGCCTACAATGAGCAGTTCTTC
cdr3_aa: CASSEGAPAYNEQFF

clone_size: -
d_call: -
j_call: TRBJ2-1
v_call: TRBV7-9
cdr3_nt: TGTGCCAGCAGCTTAGGCGGCGTGAGGGCCGGTCCCTACAATGAGCAGTTCTTC
cdr3_aa: CASSLGGVRAGPYNEQFF

clone_size: -
d_call: TRBD1
j_call: TRBJ2-3
v_call: TRBV19
cdr3_nt: TGTGCCAGTAGTATCTGGACAGGGGCGGGTGCAGATACGCAGTATTTT
cdr3_aa: CASSIWTGAGADTQYF

clone_size: -
d_call: -
j_call: TRBJ1-2
v_call: TRBV5-4
cdr3_nt: TGTGCCAGCAGCTCACAGGGAATGAGCTCCGACGGCTACACCTTC
cdr3_aa: CASSSQGMSSDGYTF

clone_size: -
d_call: TRBD1
j_call: TRBJ1-2
v_call: TRBV19
cdr3_nt: TGTGCCAGTAGTCCCCTGGACAGGGTCTATGGCTACACCTTC
cdr3_aa: CASSPLDRVYGYTF

clone_size: -
d_call: TRBD1
j_call: TRBJ1-2
v_call: TRBV4-1
cdr3_nt: TGCGCCAGCAGCCAGACAGGGAACTATGGCTACACCTTC
cdr3_aa: CASSQTGNYGYTF

clone_size: -
d_call: -
j_call: TRBJ2-7
v_call: TRBV10-3
cdr3_nt: TGTGCCATCAGTGAGTCGCCTACTTACGAGCAGTACTTC
cdr3_aa: CAISESPTYEQYF

clone_size: -
d_call: -
j_call: TRBJ2-7
v_call: TRBV7-2
cdr3_nt: TGTGCCAGCAGCTACTCCGGGTCCGCCTACGAGCAGTACTTC
cdr3_aa: CASSYSGSAYEQYF

clone_size: few
d_call: -
j_call: TRBJ1-2
v_call: TRBV11-2
cdr3_nt: TGTGCCAGCAGCTTAGGCTCGACAGGAATCTATGGCTACACCTTC
cdr3_aa: CASSLGSTGIYGYTF

clone_size: -
d_call: TRBD2
j_call: TRBJ2-3
v_call: TRBV11-3
cdr3_nt: TGTGCCAGCAGCTTAGATGGGGGGGGCACAGATACGCAGTATTTT
cdr3_aa: CASSLDGGGTDTQYF

clone_size: -
d_call: -
j_call: TRBJ1-2
v_call: TRBV20-1
cdr3_nt: TGCAGTGCTAGTCTTAACTATGGCTACACCTTC
cdr3_aa: CSASLNYGYTF

clone_size: -
d_call: -
j_call: TRBJ2-3
v_call: TRBV21-1
cdr3_nt: TGTGCCAGCAGCAGACGGGACAGGGGGCGCGAAGTAGATACGCAGTATTTT
cdr3_aa: CASSRRDRGREVDTQYF

clone_size: few
d_call: -
j_call: TRBJ2-2
v_call: TRBV4-2
cdr3_nt: TGTGCCAGCAGCGCACGACAGGGAGGAAGGGCCGGGGAGCTGTTTTTT
cdr3_aa: CASSARQGGRAGELFF

clone_size: once
d_call: -
j_call: TRBJ1-4
v_call: TRBV5-8
cdr3_nt: TGTGCCAGCTCAATGGTACAGGAAACTAATGAAAAACTGTTTTTT
cdr3_aa: CASSMVQETNEKLFF